Below, 2 T cell receptor beta chains from the same sample are listed, as sequenced in a study of OX40 agonist ivuxolimab in advanced cancers. Generated by immunoSEQ multiplex PCR, the TCRdb table keeps only in-frame clones and is missing some. The sample lists fewer than 40,000 clones, over 85% seen once, with more than 35% in the top ten. The sequencing here drew on CD4+ or CD8+ T cells sorted from blood, taken in a trial of the OX40 agonist ivuxolimab. Receptor source: an adult with an advanced solid tumor such as melanoma, head and neck, liver or kidney cancer.

The gene calls are TRBV5-1 and TRBJ2-7, with D unresolved. The CDR3 is 15 residues long. Per germline, CDR1 SGHRS and CDR2 YFSETQ. Trimming shortened V by 0 bases and J by 3 bases, and 13 bases separated the two germline ends. CDR3 DNA: TGCGCCAGCAGCTTGGGGGTGGGTCAGCTCTACGAGCAGTACTTC. Protein sequence: CASSLGVGQLYEQYF.

The chain has TRBV20-1 and TRBJ2-1; D gene uncertain. With 1 base removed from V and 7 bases from J, the gap between germline ends came to 5 bases. The CDR3 loop spans 11 amino acids. Germline loops: CDR1 DFQATT, CDR2 SNEGSKA (reference sequence). CDR3 region: CSARVTNEQFF. The DNA for the CDR3 is TGCAGTGCTAGAGTTACGAATGAGCAGTTCTTC.